The 21 T cell receptor beta chains below all came from one sample that was sequenced in a study of beta chain features in type 1 diabetes. Expressed TCRB transcripts got sequenced, as all isolated RNA was reverse transcribed. Profiled with immunoSEQ multiplex PCR; TCRdb holds only in-frame clones, not every one. The repertoire consists of about 470,000 clones, with around 28% occurring once and the leading ten covering roughly 0.066%. Sequencing input: naive CD4+ T cells from blood. The receptor set was obtained from a man aged 18 to 29 in good health.

V and J are TRBV7-6 and TRBJ2-1; 12 bases align to TRBD2. The CDR3 sequence is 18 residues long. V trimming: 1 base; J trimming: 4 bases; junction bases outside the gene matches: 8. Per the germline V gene, CDR1 is SGHVS and CDR2 is FNYEAQ. The CDR3 sequence is CASSLVASGRASYNEQFF. CDR3 in DNA: TGTGCCAGCAGCTTAGTGGCTAGCGGGAGGGCCTCTTACAATGAGCAGTTCTTC.

The V gene is TRBV11-1, the J gene TRBJ2-1; 10 nucleotides agree with TRBD1. The CDR3 covers 18 residues. Germline-derived CDR1 and CDR2 are SGHAT and FQDESV (reference sequence). V trimming: 0 bases; J trimming: 2 bases; junction bases outside the gene matches: 7. CDR3 sequence: CASSLALFGQGAYNEQFF. DNA for the CDR3: TGTGCCAGCAGCTTAGCGCTGTTCGGACAGGGGGCCTACAATGAGCAGTTCTTC.

This clone was detected a few times. The genes are TRBV9 and TRBJ1-2; D remains ambiguous. Per the germline V gene, CDR1 is SGDLS and CDR2 is YYNGEE. This CDR3 has 11 amino acids. V lost 3 bases and J lost 2, with 2 bases in between. CDR3 sequence: CASSANYGYTF. The CDR3 DNA reads TGTGCCAGCAGCGCGAACTATGGCTACACCTTC.

This clone was seen a few times. The rearrangement joins TRBV14 to TRBJ2-3; TRBD2 matches 12 bases. Germline CDR1 and CDR2: SGHDN and FVKESK. This CDR3 has 16 residues. J lost 2 bases, V lost 4 bases, and 4 bases had no gene match. For the CDR3, the DNA is TGTGCCAGCAGCCGACCTAGCGGGAGGGACACAGATACGCAGTATTTT. Translating gives CASSRPSGRDTDTQYF.

In this sample, this clone turned up a few times. This chain joins TRBV28 and TRBJ1-6; 9 bases match TRBD1. The CDR3 extends over 16 amino acids. Germline V gene lookup returns CDR1 MDHEN and CDR2 SYDVKM. Unmatched junction bases numbered 11, after V lost 6 bases and J lost 8 bases. CDR3 bases: TGTGCCAGCAGGGACTTGACAGGGGGTGTTGATTCACCCCTCCACTTT. It encodes CASRDLTGGVDSPLHF.

The sample holds a few counts of this clone. The chain has TRBV30 and TRBJ2-7, with D possibly matching TRBD1 (6 bases). Germline CDR1 reads GTSNPN; CDR2 reads SVGIG (reference sequence). The CDR3 is 12 residues long. The germline V and J ends were trimmed by 7 bases and 3 bases, with 13 bases remaining between them. DNA for the CDR3: TGTGCCTTGGCGAGGGGGAACTACGAGCAGTACTTC. Translated: CALARGNYEQYF.

The chain has TRBV27 and TRBJ2-7; 7 nucleotides line up with TRBD1. The CDR3 extends over 15 amino acids. V lost 3 bases, J lost 0 bases, and 5 bases stayed unmatched. Per the germline V gene, CDR1 is MNHEY and CDR2 is SMNVEV (reference sequence). This chain's CDR3 is CASSFTDRSSYEQYF. CDR3 sequence (DNA): TGTGCCAGCAGTTTTACGGACAGGAGCTCCTACGAGCAGTACTTC.

The CDR3 protein is CSVGSGTASYGYTF. The CDR3 region has the DNA TGCAGCGTTGGATCCGGGACAGCATCCTATGGCTACACCTTC. The rearrangement links TRBV29-1 to TRBJ1-2; 7 bases map to TRBD1. Germline CDR1 SQVTM, CDR2 ANQGSEA. Germline trimming cut 4 bases from V and 4 bases from J; bases unmatched to any gene: 9. The CDR3 contains 14 residues.

The gene calls are TRBV10-3 and TRBJ2-6; D tentatively reads TRBD1 or TRBD2 (5 bases each). The CDR3 totals 16 residues. Between the trimmed V and J ends, which lost 6 bases and 3 bases, there was a span of 15 bases. Germline V gene data show CDR1 as ENHRY and CDR2 as SYGVKD. The CDR3 DNA reads as TGTGCCATCAGGGGGGATGAGGACCATGGGGCCAACGTCCTGACTTTC. Amino acids: CAIRGDEDHGANVLTF.

A few counts support this clone. The rearrangement joins TRBV6-6 to TRBJ1-5; D gene ambiguous. CDR1 MNHNY and CDR2 SVGAGI come from the germline V gene (reference sequence). V lost 4 bases and J lost 2, with 3 bases in between. The CDR3 loop spans 12 amino acids. In DNA, the CDR3 is TGTGCCAGCAGTTGGGGCAATCAGCCCCAGCATTTT. Protein product: CASSWGNQPQHF.

This clone was observed a handful of times. The J gene is TRBJ2-7, the V gene TRBV7-9; 14 bases align to TRBD2. Looked up from germline, CDR1 is SEHNR and CDR2 is FQNEAQ (reference sequence). Trimming removed 5 bases from V and 4 bases from J; junction bases left unmatched: 7. The length of the CDR3 is 16 residues. CDR3: CASSLSGTSGRYEQYF. DNA of the CDR3: TGTGCCAGCAGCCTGTCCGGGACTAGCGGGAGATACGAGCAGTACTTC.

The chain employs TRBV9 and TRBJ2-1, with 10 bases matching TRBD2. J lost 1 base, V lost 0 bases, and 4 bases had no gene match. Germline CDR1 reads SGDLS; CDR2 reads YYNGEE. CDR3 length equals 17 residues. In DNA form, the CDR3 reads TGTGCCAGCAGCGTAGAGCCAGCGGGAGGGTCCTACAATGAGCAGTTCTTC. The encoded protein is CASSVEPAGGSYNEQFF.

The chain combines TRBV29-1 with TRBJ1-1, with TRBD1 as a possible D gene (5 bases). Trimming took 1 base from V and 5 from J, leaving 11 bases between them. The CDR3 is made up of 13 amino acids. In germline, CDR1 is SQVTM, CDR2 ANQGSEA. As DNA, the CDR3 is TGCAGCGTTGAAGCCGGGGGTGGGACTGAAGCTTTCTTT. It codes for CSVEAGGGTEAFF. The entire variable domain, with the rest obtained from reference TRBV29-1 and TRBJ1-1, is as follows: SAVISQKPSRDICQRGTSLTIQCQVDSQVTMMFWYRQQPGQSLTLIATANQGSEATYESGFVIDKFPISRPNLTFSTLTVSNMSPEDSSIYLCSVEAGGGTEAFFGQGTRLTVV.

The rearrangement uses TRBV9 and TRBJ2-3; tentatively, D is TRBD2 (6 bases). From germline, CDR1 is SGDLS and CDR2 YYNGEE. Deletions cut 4 bases from V and 4 bases from J, with 13 bases between. CDR3 length: 14 residues. CDR3 sequence reads: CASSPRTTSDTQYF. CDR3 DNA: TGTGCCAGCAGCCCACGGACTACCTCAGATACGCAGTATTTT.

Details on this clone: This same CDR3 is encoded by further DNA sequences in the sample. V is TRBV7-9 and J is TRBJ1-1, with D possibly TRBD1 on 5 matching bases. CDR1 is SEHNR and CDR2 is FQNEAQ in the germline V gene (reference sequence). V was shortened by 2 bases and J by 2 bases, with 9 bases between the two germline ends. This CDR3 comprises 14 residues. The CDR3 region is CASSLTQGNTEAFF. CDR3 nucleotide sequence: TGTGCCAGCAGCTTAACTCAGGGAAACACTGAAGCTTTCTTT.

In DNA form, the CDR3 reads TGTGCCAGCAGCCAACAAGCGCCCACCGGCTACGAGCAGTACTTC. Translation gives CASSQQAPTGYEQYF. The rearrangement joins TRBV4-2 to TRBJ2-7; no firm D call. Germline assignment: CDR1 LGHNA and CDR2 YNFKEQ. The CDR3 is 15 amino acids. V lost 2 bases and J lost 3, with 14 bases in between.

This clone was seen a few times. The chain uses TRBV6-5 and TRBJ2-4, with TRBD2 matching 8 bases. The CDR3 is 14 amino acids. From germline, CDR1 is MNHEY and CDR2 SVGAGI. The V gene end was trimmed by 6 bases and the J gene end by 3 bases; junction bases not matched to a gene: 4. The chain's CDR3 is CASRGSGSKNIQYF. The CDR3 DNA follows: TGTGCCAGCAGGGGAAGCGGGAGCAAAAACATTCAGTACTTC.

This clone was seen only a few times. Here the CDR3 DNA reads TGTGCCAGCAGCTTAATAGCGACTAGCACAGATACGCAGTATTTT. It translates to CASSLIATSTDTQYF. The V gene is TRBV7-3, the J gene TRBJ2-3, with a tentative D call TRBD2 (5 bases). Germline CDR1 and CDR2: SGHTA and FQGTGA. This CDR3 contains 15 residues. Trimming removed 1 base from V and 0 bases from J, with 8 bases in between.

Notes on this clone: In the same sample, other DNA sequences code for this CDR3. V usage is TRBV10-3 and J usage is TRBJ1-2; D remains ambiguous. Germline assignment: CDR1 ENHRY and CDR2 SYGVKD. This CDR3 has 12 residues. V was pared by 0 bases and J by 4 bases, with 3 bases between. CDR3 loop: CAISESSYGYTF. The DNA for the CDR3 is TGTGCCATCAGTGAGTCAAGCTATGGCTACACCTTC.

The chain combines TRBV6-6 with TRBJ2-5; D is uncertain. The CDR3 length is 13 residues. With 9 bases removed from V and 1 base from J, the gap between germline ends came to 12 bases. The germline V gene has CDR1 MNHNY and CDR2 SVGAGI (reference sequence). The CDR3 reads CARDDELQETQYF. In nucleotides, the CDR3 is TGTGCCAGGGATGACGAACTCCAAGAGACCCAGTACTTC.

A few counts support this clone. The chain uses TRBV11-1 and TRBJ2-5; D unresolved. The CDR3 totals 13 residues. The V gene lost 1 base and the J gene lost 1 base, with 4 bases spanning the gap. CDR1 and CDR2 (germline): SGHAT, FQDESV (reference sequence). This chain's CDR3 is CASSLGFQETQYF. CDR3 nucleotide sequence: TGTGCCAGCAGCTTAGGCTTCCAAGAGACCCAGTACTTC.